The 15 T cell receptor beta chains below all came from one sample that was sequenced in a study of response to subunit inactivated influenza vaccine. TCRdb passed the RT-PCR reads through MiXCR, listing each CDR3 protein once. The sample includes 530,000 or so distinct CDR3 sequences, 14% of them seen just once. The sequencing used PBMCs from blood, collected less than 13 days after vaccination. The receptors stem from a man in his fifties or sixties who received an inactivated influenza vaccine.

This chain joins TRBV7-3 and TRBJ1-2; 7 nucleotides agree with TRBD1. With V trimmed by 5 bases and J by 0 bases, 6 bases remained unmatched. The germline V gene has CDR1 SGHTA and CDR2 FQGTGA. CDR3 length: 15 amino acids. The DNA of the CDR3 is TGTGCCAGCAGCCCAGAGGGACAGTCTAACTATGGCTACACCTTC. It specifies CASSPEGQSNYGYTF. Full variable domain (rest looked up from reference TRBV7-3 and TRBJ1-2): GAGVSQTPSNKVTEKGKYVELRCDPISGHTALYWYRQSLGQGPEFLIYFQGTGAADDSGLPNDRFFAVRPEGSVSTLKIQRTERGDSAVYLCASSPEGQSNYGYTFGSGTRLTVV.

The CDR3 protein is CASSLALMGTEQYF. The CDR3 coding sequence is TGTGCCAGCAGTTTAGCGCTCATGGGGACCGAGCAGTACTTC. The chain is built from TRBV12-3 or TRBV12-4 and TRBJ2-7; either TRBD1 or TRBD2 may supply D (5 bases each). CDR3 length: 14 residues. With 0 bases removed from V and 6 bases from J, the gap between germline ends came to 12 bases.

The chain couples TRBV11-2 to TRBJ2-3; the D gene is possibly TRBD2 (5 bases). Germline CDR1 is SGHAT and CDR2 is FQNNGV. The CDR3 spans 14 residues. Between the trimmed V and J ends, which lost 8 bases and 4 bases, there was a span of 16 bases. CDR3 sequence: CASSQRTPSDTQYF. DNA of the CDR3: TGTGCCAGCTCCCAGCGGACCCCCTCAGATACGCAGTATTTT.

The V call is TRBV25-1, the J call TRBJ2-3; D call uncertain. The CDR3 sequence is 15 residues long. V was cut by 1 base and J by 0 bases, with 8 bases left in between. Germline assignment: CDR1 MGHDK and CDR2 SYGVNS. This CDR3 reads CASSEWSASTDTQYF. For the CDR3, the DNA is TGTGCCAGCAGTGAATGGTCGGCCAGCACAGATACGCAGTATTTT.

This clonotype was detected a few times. The V call is TRBV3-1, the J call TRBJ1-1; tentative D call: TRBD1 (6 bases). CDR3 size: 14 residues. V dropped 3 bases and J dropped 7 bases, with 15 bases sitting between them. Germline V CDR1 and CDR2: LGHDT, YNNKEL (reference sequence). CDR3 sequence reads: CASSHPDRPNEAFF. As DNA, the CDR3 is TGTGCCAGCAGCCACCCAGACAGGCCCAATGAAGCTTTCTTT.

The gene calls are TRBV4-2 and TRBJ2-7; 8 bases match TRBD1. The CDR3 loop spans 15 amino acids. V lost 4 bases and J lost 6; bases outside the gene matches: 11. The germline CDR1 and CDR2 sequences are LGHNA and YNFKEQ. The CDR3 bases are TGTGCCAGCAGCCCCCGAGGGACAGGTTCAGGCGAGCAGTACTTC. Protein: CASSPRGTGSGEQYF.

This clonotype has just a few counts. The V call is TRBV5-1, the J call TRBJ2-3, with D possibly being TRBD1 (6 bases). The CDR3 has 14 residues. With 4 bases removed from V and 5 bases from J, the gap between germline ends came to 14 bases. From germline, CDR1 is SGHRS and CDR2 YFSETQ. The CDR3 sequence: CASSPRTVRDTQYF. For the CDR3, the DNA is TGCGCCAGCAGCCCCAGGACAGTAAGAGATACGCAGTATTTT.

The CDR3 sequence is CSATLGGEETQYF. CDR3 nucleotide sequence: TGCAGTGCTACGCTTGGAGGGGAGGAGACCCAGTACTTC. V and J are TRBV20-1 and TRBJ2-5, with D maybe TRBD2 (6 bases). Germline assignment: CDR1 DFQATT and CDR2 SNEGSKA (reference sequence). This CDR3 is built from 13 residues. V was shortened by 4 bases and J by 5 bases, with 14 bases between the two germline ends.

In this sample, this clonotype turned up a few times. This chain joins TRBV7-2 and TRBJ2-7, with 7 positions matching TRBD1. The CDR3 is 16 residues long. The trim removed 5 bases at V and 3 bases at J, leaving 13 bases unmatched. CDR1 is SGHTA, CDR2 FQGNSA, per germline. Here the CDR3 reads CASSTTSTGWNYEQYF. The CDR3 nucleotides read TGTGCCAGCAGCACGACCTCGACAGGGTGGAACTACGAGCAGTACTTC.

The chain links TRBV7-9 to TRBJ2-2, with D tentatively TRBD2 (6 bases). This CDR3 contains 14 residues. With 5 bases removed from V and 1 base from J, the gap between germline ends came to 8 bases. Germline values: CDR1 SEHNR, CDR2 FQNEAQ (reference sequence). The CDR3 here is CASSPGVNTGELFF. The CDR3, as DNA: TGTGCCAGCAGCCCGGGAGTGAACACCGGGGAGCTGTTTTTT. The full variable domain, completed using reference TRBV7-9 and TRBJ2-2, is DTGVSQNPRHKITKRGQNVTFRCDPISEHNRLYWYRQTLGQGPEFLTYFQNEAQLEKSRLLSDRFSAERPKGSFSTLEIQRTEQGDSAMYLCASSPGVNTGELFFGEGSRLTVL.

This sequence joins TRBV5-1 and TRBJ2-1, with TRBD2 matching over 13 bases. In germline, CDR1 is SGHRS, CDR2 YFSETQ. V shed 4 bases, J shed 8 bases, and the junction held 9 bases outside the gene matches. There are 16 residues in the CDR3. The CDR3 DNA reads as TGCGCCAGCAGCCAAAGGACTAGCGGGAGTATCGATGAGCAGTTCTTC. This translates into CASSQRTSGSIDEQFF.

The rearrangement links TRBV29-1 to TRBJ2-7; tentative D call: TRBD1 (6 bases). Germline V CDR1 and CDR2: SQVTM, ANQGSEA. V dropped 4 bases and J dropped 0 bases, with 22 bases sitting between them. This CDR3 spans 17 amino acids. CDR3 sequence reads: CSVAGGSGGPLSYEQYF. DNA of the CDR3: TGCAGCGTTGCTGGGGGCAGCGGTGGTCCCCTCTCCTACGAGCAGTACTTC.

A remark on this clonotype: This may arise from a read error, as a much more abundant clone is one base away. The chain joins TRBV6-2 or TRBV6-3 to TRBJ2-3, with D unclear. V was shortened by 5 bases and J by 5 bases, with 5 bases between the two germline ends. Germline CDR1 is MNHEY and CDR2 is SVGEGT. CDR3 length equals 11 residues. This CDR3 is CASSTIDTQYF. CDR3 nucleotide sequence: TGTGCCAGCAGTACCATAGATACGCAGTATTTT.

The chain couples TRBV18 to TRBJ1-6; possible D gene TRBD1, 6 bases. Germline CDR1 reads KGHSH; CDR2 reads LQKENI. V shed 2 bases and J shed 4 bases, with 9 bases lying between them. The CDR3 extends over 15 amino acids. CDR3 nucleotides: TGTGCCAGCTCACCAAAACAGGGATATAATTCACCCCTCCACTTT. Translating gives CASSPKQGYNSPLHF.

The table lists this clonotype with many counts. The J gene is TRBJ2-1, the V gene TRBV4-3; D is ambiguous. CDR1 LGHNA and CDR2 YSLEER come from the germline V gene. The CDR3 has 15 residues. Trimming stripped 1 base from V and 0 bases from J, with 7 bases between. The CDR3 DNA sequence: TGCGCCAGCAGCCAAGCACAGAGCTCCTACAATGAGCAGTTCTTC. As protein: CASSQAQSSYNEQFF.